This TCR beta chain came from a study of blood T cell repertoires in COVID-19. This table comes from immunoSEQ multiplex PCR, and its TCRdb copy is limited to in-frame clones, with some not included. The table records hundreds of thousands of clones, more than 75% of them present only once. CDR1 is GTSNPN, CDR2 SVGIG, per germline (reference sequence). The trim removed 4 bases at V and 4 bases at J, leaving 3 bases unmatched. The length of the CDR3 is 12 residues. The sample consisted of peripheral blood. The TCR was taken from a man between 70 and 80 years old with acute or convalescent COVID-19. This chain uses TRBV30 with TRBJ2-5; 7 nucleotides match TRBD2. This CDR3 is CAWNGLGETQYF. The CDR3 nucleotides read TGTGCCTGGAATGGACTAGGAGAGACCCAGTACTTC.